Below, 14 T cell receptor beta chains from the same sample are listed, as sequenced in a study of blood T cell repertoires in COVID-19. The repertoire was sequenced with immunoSEQ multiplex PCR; TCRdb's copy has only in-frame clones and lacks some. Counted here are roughly 170,000 clones, approximately 85% occurring once; the ten biggest clones make up about 1.2%. The sequencing input was peripheral blood. The receptors shown here come from a man in his fifties or sixties who had recovered from COVID-19.

V usage is TRBV5-4 and J usage is TRBJ1-2; 12 bases align to TRBD1. J gave up 6 bases and V 4 bases, and 7 bases lay outside the gene matches. The germline gives CDR1 SGHNT, CDR2 YYREEE (reference sequence). This CDR3 has 15 amino acids. The CDR3 DNA follows: TGTGCCAGCAGCCCGGGACAGGGGGCGAGGGATGGCTACACCTTC. Encoded protein: CASSPGQGARDGYTF.

The table lists this clone with a few counts. V is TRBV27 and J is TRBJ1-5; no clear D gene. Trimming took 5 bases from V and 2 from J, leaving 10 bases between them. CDR1 is MNHEY and CDR2 is SMNVEV in the germline V gene (reference sequence). The CDR3 is 14 amino acids. CDR3 in DNA: TGTGCCAGCAGTAGAGTAACTGGCAATCAGCCCCAGCATTTT. This encodes CASSRVTGNQPQHF.

This chain connects TRBV2 to TRBJ1-6; D unclear. Germline CDR1 is SNHLY and CDR2 is FYNNEI. Between the trimmed V and J ends, which lost 6 bases and 0 bases, there was a span of 12 bases. The CDR3 is 16 amino acids. As DNA, the CDR3 is TGTGCCAGCAGGGTTCAAACGAGCTCCTATAATTCACCCCTCCACTTT. Residues: CASRVQTSSYNSPLHF.

The chain combines TRBV11-3 with TRBJ2-7, with a tentative D call TRBD1 (6 bases). Germline-derived CDR1 and CDR2 are SGHNT and YENEEA. The CDR3 is made up of 13 amino acids. Trimming removed 1 base at V and 3 bases at J, with 7 bases between. As DNA, the CDR3 is TGTGCCAGCAGCTTAGGGACAGTCTACGAGCAGTACTTC. Protein sequence: CASSLGTVYEQYF. The variable domain in full, with the rest retrieved from reference TRBV11-3 and TRBJ2-7, is EAGVVQSPRYKIIEKKQPVAFWCNPISGHNTLYWYLQNLGQGPELLIRYENEEAVDDSQLPKDRFSAERLKGVDSTLKIQPAELGDSAVYLCASSLGTVYEQYFGPGTRLTVT.

A word on this clone: This CDR3 is also generated by other DNA sequences in the sample. The chain joins TRBV3-1 (or the pseudogene TRBV3-2) to TRBJ2-3, with a tentative D call TRBD1 (6 bases). V lost 2 bases and J lost 2, with 14 bases in between. CDR1 is LGHDT and CDR2 is YNNKEL in the germline V gene (reference sequence). The CDR3 consists of 16 residues. The DNA of the CDR3 is TGTGCCAGCAGCCAAACTCTAAGACAGGTCACAGATACGCAGTATTTT. Translation gives CASSQTLRQVTDTQYF.

The gene calls are TRBV28 and TRBJ1-3, with D maybe TRBD1 (5 bases). The germline CDR1 and CDR2 sequences are MDHEN and SYDVKM. The CDR3 is 16 amino acids. Trimming removed 5 bases at V and 2 bases at J, with 16 bases between. DNA for the CDR3: TGTGCCAGCAGTCCGGGGGGGAATCCGCCTGGAAACACCATATATTTT. It translates to CASSPGGNPPGNTIYF.

This clone was seen only once. The chain is built from TRBV3-1 (or the pseudogene TRBV3-2) and TRBJ1-5; 10 positions agree with TRBD1. V shed 3 bases and J 7 bases; nucleotides not matched to a gene: 6. The germline CDR1 and CDR2 sequences are LGHDT and YNNKEL (reference sequence). The CDR3 totals 15 residues. Here the CDR3 reads CASSQTGTGDQPQHF. The DNA for the CDR3 is TGTGCCAGCAGCCAGACCGGGACAGGGGACCAGCCCCAGCATTTT.

The chain uses TRBV6-6 and TRBJ1-1; perhaps TRBD1 as D (6 bases). Trimming cost V 8 bases and J 2 bases, with 12 bases left between them. CDR1 and CDR2 from the germline V gene are MNHNY and SVGAGI (reference sequence). There are 13 residues in the CDR3. Here the CDR3 reads CASAGETNTEAFF. The DNA for the CDR3 is TGTGCCAGCGCAGGGGAGACAAACACTGAAGCTTTCTTT.

V is TRBV2 and J is TRBJ2-1; no reliable D call. V was cut by 3 bases and J by 4 bases, with 7 bases left in between. The CDR3 runs to 13 residues. CDR1 and CDR2 (germline): SNHLY, FYNNEI. The CDR3 DNA follows: TGTGCCAGCAGTGAGGCAGCGTACAATGAGCAGTTCTTC. Translation gives CASSEAAYNEQFF.

The chain recombines TRBV30 with TRBJ2-7, with 7 bases identical to TRBD2. The CDR3 runs 13 residues. Germline trimming cut 4 bases from V and 6 bases from J; bases unmatched to any gene: 9. The germline V gene has CDR1 GTSNPN and CDR2 SVGIG (reference sequence). Here the CDR3 DNA reads TGTGCCTGGATGAGCGGGGCAACTTCCGAGCAGTACTTC. Translation gives CAWMSGATSEQYF.

The V and J genes are TRBV6-6 and TRBJ1-2; TRBD1 matches 8 bases. From germline, CDR1 is MNHNY and CDR2 SVGAGI (reference sequence). CDR3 length: 14 residues. V was clipped by 6 bases and J by 8 bases; unmatched bases: 11. The CDR3 protein is CASSHSGTGDGYTF. CDR3 bases: TGTGCCAGCAGCCATTCCGGGACAGGAGACGGCTACACCTTC.

The chain uses TRBV6-1 and TRBJ2-2; perhaps TRBD2 as D (6 bases). This CDR3 contains 15 residues. Trimming cost V 3 bases and J 1 base, with 9 bases left between them. The germline V gene has CDR1 MNHNS and CDR2 SASEGT. Written as DNA, the CDR3 is TGTGCCAGCAGTGACGTCGGGAGGAACACCGGGGAGCTGTTTTTT. Translating gives CASSDVGRNTGELFF.

The CDR3 bases are TGTGCCAGCTCCTTTTCAGGGGGAGAGAACACTGAAGCTTTCTTT. Its protein is CASSFSGGENTEAFF. This chain uses TRBV18 with TRBJ1-1, with 7 bases identical to TRBD1. Germline-derived CDR1 and CDR2 are KGHSH and LQKENI. The CDR3 has 15 residues. The V segment lost 6 bases and the J segment 1 base; nucleotides outside the gene matches: 8.

Note on this clone: At one end the junction does not follow the germline gene, possibly because of a read error. The chain combines TRBV5-1 with TRBJ2-7; D assignment may be TRBD1 or TRBD2 (5 bases each). CDR3 length: 16 residues. The germline gives CDR1 SGHRS, CDR2 YFSETQ. This CDR3 is CASSLGPGINSYEQYF. The CDR3 nucleotides read TGCGCCAGCAGTTTGGGGCCGGGAATCAACTCCTACGAGCAGTACTTC. Variable domain in full (rest from reference TRBV5-1 and TRBJ2-7): KAGVTQTPRYLIKTRGQQVTLSCSPISGHRSVSWYQQTPGQGLQFLFEYFSETQRNKGNFPGRFSGRQFSNSRSEMNVSTLELGDSALYLCASSLGPGINSYEQYFGPGTRLTVT.